This entry is about one T cell receptor (beta chain). Some 200,000 CFSE-labeled responder cells were plated with some 200,000 irradiated, violet-dye-labeled stimulator cells. The sample comes from a study of graft-versus-host responses after intestinal transplantation. Across the study: Tacrolimus plus steroids were given to all recipients for about 3 years, preceded by anti-thymocyte globulin induction. Points from the study as a whole: Some GvH clones were seen earlier in gut or blood, suggesting intestinal origin. With peak circulating GvH clone levels came an association with early post-transplant HvG declines.

This CDR3 contains 13 residues. Germline values: CDR1 SNHLY, CDR2 FYNNEI. Trimming removed 6 bases from V and 4 bases from J, with 9 bases in between. The protocol was immunoSEQ multiplex PCR, while the TCRdb copy is restricted to in-frame clones and leaves out a portion. The sample contains 20,000 to 25,000 clones, about 45% of which appear only once. The V and J genes are TRBV2 and TRBJ1-4; TRBD1 is a possible D gene (6 bases). The sequenced sample was alloreactive CD4+ T cells from a mixed lymphocyte reaction culture, obtained before intestinal transplant. Stated subset: CFSE-low proliferating T cells sorted from roughly 6-day pre-transplant mixed lymphocyte reaction (GvH or HvG direction). The origin of this receptor is a human patient who received an intestinal transplant. CDR3 DNA: TGTGCCAGCAGACAGGGCCTTAATGAAAAACTGTTTTTT. This translates into CASRQGLNEKLFF.